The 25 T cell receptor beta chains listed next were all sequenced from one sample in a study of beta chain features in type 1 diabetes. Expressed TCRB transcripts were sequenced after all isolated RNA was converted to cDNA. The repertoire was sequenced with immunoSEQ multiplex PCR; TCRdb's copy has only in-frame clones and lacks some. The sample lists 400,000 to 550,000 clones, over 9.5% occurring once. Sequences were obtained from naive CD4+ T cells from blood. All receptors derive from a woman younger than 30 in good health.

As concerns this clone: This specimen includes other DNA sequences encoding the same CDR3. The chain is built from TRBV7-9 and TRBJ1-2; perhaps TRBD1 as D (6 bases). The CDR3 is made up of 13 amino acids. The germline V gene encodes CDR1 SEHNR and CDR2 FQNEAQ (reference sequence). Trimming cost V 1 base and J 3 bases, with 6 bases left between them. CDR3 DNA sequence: TGTGCCAGCAGCTTAGACAGGGACTATGGCTACACCTTC. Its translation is CASSLDRDYGYTF.

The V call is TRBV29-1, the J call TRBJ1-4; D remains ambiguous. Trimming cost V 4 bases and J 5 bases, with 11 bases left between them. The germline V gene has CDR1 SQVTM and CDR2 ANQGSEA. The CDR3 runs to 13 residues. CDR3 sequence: CSVVSDQNEKLFF. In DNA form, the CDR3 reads TGCAGCGTTGTCAGTGACCAGAATGAAAAACTGTTTTTT.

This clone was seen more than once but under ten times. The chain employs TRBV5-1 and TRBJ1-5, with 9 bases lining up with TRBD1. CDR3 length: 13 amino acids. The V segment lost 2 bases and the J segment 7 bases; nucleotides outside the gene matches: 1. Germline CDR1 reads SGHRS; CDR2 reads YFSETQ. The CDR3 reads CASSFDRGQPQHF. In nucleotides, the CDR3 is TGCGCCAGCAGCTTTGACAGGGGGCAGCCCCAGCATTTT.

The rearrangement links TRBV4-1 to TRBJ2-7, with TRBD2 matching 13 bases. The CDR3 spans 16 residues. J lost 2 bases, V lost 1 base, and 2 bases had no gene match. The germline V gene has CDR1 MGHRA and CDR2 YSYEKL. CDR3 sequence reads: CASSQGTSGGAYEQYV. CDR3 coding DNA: TGCGCCAGCAGCCAAGGGACTAGCGGGGGTGCCTACGAGCAGTACGTC.

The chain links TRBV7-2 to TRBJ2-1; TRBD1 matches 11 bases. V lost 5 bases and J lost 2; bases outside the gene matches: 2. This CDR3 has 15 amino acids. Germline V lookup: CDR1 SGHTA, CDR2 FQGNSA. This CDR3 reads CASSTGQGAYNEQFF. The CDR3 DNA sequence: TGTGCCAGCAGCACGGGACAGGGGGCCTACAATGAGCAGTTCTTC.

CDR3 in amino acids: CASSQGGGQGSDTQYF. CDR3 DNA sequence: TGCGCCAGCAGCCAAGGGGGGGGACAGGGCTCAGATACGCAGTATTTT. The chain couples TRBV4-3 to TRBJ2-3, with TRBD1 matching 9 bases. This CDR3 spans 16 amino acids. Germline V gene lookup returns CDR1 LGHNA and CDR2 YSLEER. The trim removed 1 base at V and 4 bases at J, leaving 6 bases unmatched.

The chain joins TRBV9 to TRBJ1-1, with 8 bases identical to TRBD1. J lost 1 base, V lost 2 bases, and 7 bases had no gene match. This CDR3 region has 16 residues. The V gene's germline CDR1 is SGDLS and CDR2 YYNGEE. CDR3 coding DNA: TGTGCCAGCAGCGTTGGACCGGGACAGGCGAACACTGAAGCTTTCTTT. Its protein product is CASSVGPGQANTEAFF.

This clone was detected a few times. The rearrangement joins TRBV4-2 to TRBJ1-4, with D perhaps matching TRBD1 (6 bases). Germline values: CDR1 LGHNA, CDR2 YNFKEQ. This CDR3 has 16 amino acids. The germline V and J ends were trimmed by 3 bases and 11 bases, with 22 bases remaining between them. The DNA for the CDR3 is TGTGCCAGCAGCCAGAGAGATGGGGGCCTAGGTGGGAAACTGTTTTTT. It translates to CASSQRDGGLGGKLFF.

CDR3 DNA sequence: TGTGCCAGAGGGGCAACCTACGAGCAGTACTTC. Encoded protein: CARGATYEQYF. This chain joins TRBV19 and TRBJ2-7, with D tentatively TRBD1 (5 bases). The V end was cut by 9 bases, the J end by 2 bases, with 8 bases between. Germline V gene sequence: CDR1 LNHDA, CDR2 SQIVND (reference sequence). CDR3 length equals 11 residues.

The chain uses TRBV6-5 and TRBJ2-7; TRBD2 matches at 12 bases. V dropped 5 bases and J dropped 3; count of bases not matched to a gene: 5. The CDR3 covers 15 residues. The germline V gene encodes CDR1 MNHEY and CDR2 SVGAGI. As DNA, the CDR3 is TGTGCCAGCAGTAACCCGACTAGCGGGAGCTACGAGCAGTACTTC. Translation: CASSNPTSGSYEQYF.

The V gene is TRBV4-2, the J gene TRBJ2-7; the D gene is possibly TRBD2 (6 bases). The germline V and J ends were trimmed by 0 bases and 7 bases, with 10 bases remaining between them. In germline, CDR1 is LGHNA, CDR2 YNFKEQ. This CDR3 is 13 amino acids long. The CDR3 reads CASSQDIAGEQYV. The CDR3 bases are TGTGCCAGCAGCCAAGATATCGCGGGGGAGCAGTACGTC.

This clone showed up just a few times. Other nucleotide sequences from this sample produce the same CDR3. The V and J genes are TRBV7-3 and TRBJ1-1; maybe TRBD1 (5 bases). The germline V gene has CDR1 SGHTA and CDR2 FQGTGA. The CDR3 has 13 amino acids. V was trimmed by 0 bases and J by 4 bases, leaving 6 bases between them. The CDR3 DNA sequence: TGTGCCAGCAGCTTAACGGGGGTCACTGAAGCTTTCTTT. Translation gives CASSLTGVTEAFF.

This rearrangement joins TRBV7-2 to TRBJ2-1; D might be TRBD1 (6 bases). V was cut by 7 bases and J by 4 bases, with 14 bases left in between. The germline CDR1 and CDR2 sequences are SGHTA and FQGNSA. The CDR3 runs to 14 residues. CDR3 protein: CASIRDTFYNEQFF. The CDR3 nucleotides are TGTGCCAGCATTCGGGACACGTTTTACAATGAGCAGTTCTTC.

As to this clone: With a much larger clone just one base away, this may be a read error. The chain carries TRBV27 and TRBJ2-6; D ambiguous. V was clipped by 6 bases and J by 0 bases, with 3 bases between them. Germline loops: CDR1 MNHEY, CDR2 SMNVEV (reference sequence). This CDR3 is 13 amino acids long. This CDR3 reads CASRVSGANVLTF. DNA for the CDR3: TGTGCCAGCAGGGTCTCTGGGGCCAACGTCCTGACTTTC.

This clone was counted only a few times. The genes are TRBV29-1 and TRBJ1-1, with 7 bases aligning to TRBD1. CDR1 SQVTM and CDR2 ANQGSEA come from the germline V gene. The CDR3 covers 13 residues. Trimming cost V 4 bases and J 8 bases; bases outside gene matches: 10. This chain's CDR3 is CSVVDGGTEEAFF. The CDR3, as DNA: TGCAGCGTTGTTGACGGGGGGACAGAGGAAGCTTTCTTT.

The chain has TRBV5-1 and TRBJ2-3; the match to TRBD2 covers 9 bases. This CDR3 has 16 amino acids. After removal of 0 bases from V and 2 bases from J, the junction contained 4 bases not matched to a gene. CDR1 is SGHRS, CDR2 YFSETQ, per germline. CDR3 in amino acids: CASSLGLAGNTDTQYF. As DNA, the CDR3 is TGCGCCAGCAGCTTGGGTCTAGCGGGAAACACAGATACGCAGTATTTT. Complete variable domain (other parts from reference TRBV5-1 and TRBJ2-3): KAGVTQTPRYLIKTRGQQVTLSCSPISGHRSVSWYQQTPGQGLQFLFEYFSETQRNKGNFPGRFSGRQFSNSRSEMNVSTLELGDSALYLCASSLGLAGNTDTQYFGPGTRLTVL.

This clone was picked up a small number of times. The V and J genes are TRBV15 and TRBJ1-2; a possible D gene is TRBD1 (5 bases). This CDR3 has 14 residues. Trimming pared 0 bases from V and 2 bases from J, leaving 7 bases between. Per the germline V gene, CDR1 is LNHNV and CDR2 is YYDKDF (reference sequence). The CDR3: CATSREGTNYGYTF. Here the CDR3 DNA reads TGTGCCACCAGCAGAGAAGGGACCAACTATGGCTACACCTTC.

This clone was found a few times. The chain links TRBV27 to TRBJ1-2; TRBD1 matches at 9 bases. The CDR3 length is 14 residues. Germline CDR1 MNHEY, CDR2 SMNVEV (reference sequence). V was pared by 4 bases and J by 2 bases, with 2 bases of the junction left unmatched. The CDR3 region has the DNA TGTGCCAGCAGTTCGGGACAGGGAAACTATGGCTACACCTTC. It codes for CASSSGQGNYGYTF.

CDR3 in DNA: TGTGCCAGCAGCAAAGAGATAGGGCAGTTAAGCTCCTACGAGCAGTACGTC. Amino acid sequence: CASSKEIGQLSSYEQYV. The chain is built from TRBV21-1 and TRBJ2-7. TRBV21-1 is designated a pseudogene. The length of the CDR3 is 17 residues.

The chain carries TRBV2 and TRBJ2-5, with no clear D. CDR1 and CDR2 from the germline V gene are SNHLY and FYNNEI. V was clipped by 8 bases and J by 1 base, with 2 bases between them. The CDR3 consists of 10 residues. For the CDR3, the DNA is TGTGCCAGCTCCCAAGAGACCCAGTACTTC. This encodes CASSQETQYF.

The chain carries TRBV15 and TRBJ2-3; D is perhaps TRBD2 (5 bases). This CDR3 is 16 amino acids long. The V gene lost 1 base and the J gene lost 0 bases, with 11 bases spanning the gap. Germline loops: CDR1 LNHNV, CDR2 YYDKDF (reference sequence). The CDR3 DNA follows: TGTGCCACCAGCAGAGTGAGGGTTTCTAGCACAGATACGCAGTATTTT. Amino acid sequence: CATSRVRVSSTDTQYF.

CDR3 protein: CAWRPGLAAISYEQYF. As DNA, the CDR3 is TGTGCCTGGAGGCCGGGACTAGCGGCTATCTCCTACGAGCAGTACTTC. V and J are TRBV30 and TRBJ2-5; 11 bases align to TRBD2. The DNA end favors TRBJ2-7, so the J call may be wrong. The CDR3 totals 16 residues. Per germline, CDR1 GTSNPN and CDR2 SVGIG (reference sequence).

The CDR3 spells CASSLGAGNGYNEQFF. In nucleotides, the CDR3 is TGTGCCAGCAGCCTAGGAGCGGGGAACGGGTACAATGAGCAGTTCTTC. V gene TRBV9 combines with J gene TRBJ2-1, with 7 bases identical to TRBD2. The CDR3 has 16 residues. Germline V lookup: CDR1 SGDLS, CDR2 YYNGEE. Germline trimming cut 4 bases from V and 4 bases from J; bases unmatched to any gene: 11.

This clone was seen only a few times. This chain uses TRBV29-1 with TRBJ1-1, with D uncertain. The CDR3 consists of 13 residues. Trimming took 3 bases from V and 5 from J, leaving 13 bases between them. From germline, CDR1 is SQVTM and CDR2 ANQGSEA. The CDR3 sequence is CSVDKGLGTEAFF. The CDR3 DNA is TGCAGCGTTGACAAGGGCCTAGGAACTGAAGCTTTCTTT.

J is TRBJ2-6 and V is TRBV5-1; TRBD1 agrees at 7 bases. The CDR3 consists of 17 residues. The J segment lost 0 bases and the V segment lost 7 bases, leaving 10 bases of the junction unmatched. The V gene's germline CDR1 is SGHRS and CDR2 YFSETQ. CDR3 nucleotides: TGCGCCAGCGGCCGGGACAGCAGACTCTCTGGGGCCAACGTCCTGACTTTC. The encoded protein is CASGRDSRLSGANVLTF. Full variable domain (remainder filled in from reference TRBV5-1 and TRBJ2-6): KAGVTQTPRYLIKTRGQQVTLSCSPISGHRSVSWYQQTPGQGLQFLFEYFSETQRNKGNFPGRFSGRQFSNSRSEMNVSTLELGDSALYLCASGRDSRLSGANVLTFGAGSRLTVL.